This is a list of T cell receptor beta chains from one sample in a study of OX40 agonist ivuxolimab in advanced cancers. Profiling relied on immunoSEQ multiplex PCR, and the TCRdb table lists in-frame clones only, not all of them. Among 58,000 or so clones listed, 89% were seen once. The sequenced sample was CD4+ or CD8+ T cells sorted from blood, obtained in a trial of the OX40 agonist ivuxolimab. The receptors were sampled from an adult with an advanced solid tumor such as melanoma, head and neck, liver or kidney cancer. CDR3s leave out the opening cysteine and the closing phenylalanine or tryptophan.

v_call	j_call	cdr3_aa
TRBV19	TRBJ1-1	ASSMPGWTEAF
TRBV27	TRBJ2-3	ASSLVGASTDTQY
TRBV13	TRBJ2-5	ASSLRAGGQETQY
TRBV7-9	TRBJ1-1	ASSLQGRVTEAF
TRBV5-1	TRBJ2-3	ASTVNGGFVDTQY
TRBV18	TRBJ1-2	ASSPSAGNYGYT
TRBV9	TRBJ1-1	ASSVAVLRGSGNTEAF
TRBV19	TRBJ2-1	ASSIGSWGDNEQF
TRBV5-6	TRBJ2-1	ASSLFSGYEQF
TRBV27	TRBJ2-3	ASSGHSLDTQY
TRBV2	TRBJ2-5	ASRDMGKETQY
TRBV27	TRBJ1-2	ASGPFAGGYGYT
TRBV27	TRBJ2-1	ASSLSGRYSYNEQF
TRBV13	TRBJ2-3	ASSPPVADTQY
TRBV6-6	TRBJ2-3	ASSYAWVDTQY
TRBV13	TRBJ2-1	ASSLGQLGLADNEQF
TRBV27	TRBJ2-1	ASSWGGRYEQF
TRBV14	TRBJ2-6	ASRARDTGANVLT
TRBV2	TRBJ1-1	ASNGIAQGNEAF
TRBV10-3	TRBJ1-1	ATLDRLNTEAF
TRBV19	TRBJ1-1	ATQHMNTEAF
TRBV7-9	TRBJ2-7	ASSPTSYEQY
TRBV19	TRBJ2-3	ASSIVAGGLTDTQY
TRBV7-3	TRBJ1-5	ASSSPWWGTAADQPQH
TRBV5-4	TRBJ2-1	ASSHWSGNEQF
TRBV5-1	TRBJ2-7	ASSLGQSSYEQY
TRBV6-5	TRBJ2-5	ASSYSTGGHETQY
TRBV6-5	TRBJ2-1	ASRPETGGYNEQF
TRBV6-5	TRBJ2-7	ASSPDRSEQY
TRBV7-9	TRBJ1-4	ASSSGQQGSEKLF
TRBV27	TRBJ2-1	ASSPGGGDNEQF
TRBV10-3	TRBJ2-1	AISDGTVDYEQF
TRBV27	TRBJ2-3	ASSLILAVDTQY
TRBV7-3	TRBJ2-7	ASSLQLAGGPSPVYEQY
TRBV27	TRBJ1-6	ASSLSGDSPLH
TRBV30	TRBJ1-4	AWSEWDLKLATNEKLF
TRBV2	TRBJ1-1	ANAQAIEAF
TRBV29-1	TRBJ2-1	SVETGLADYNEQF
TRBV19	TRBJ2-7	ASRGVLSVEQY
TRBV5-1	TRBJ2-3	ASSLDGRPRSDTQY
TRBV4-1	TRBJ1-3	ASSQDGGPGNTIY
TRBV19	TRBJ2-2	ASSIGYHGELF
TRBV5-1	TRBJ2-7	ASSLWTSYEQY
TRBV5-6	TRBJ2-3	ASSPGAFRGQY
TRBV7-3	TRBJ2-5	ASSSSGQETQY
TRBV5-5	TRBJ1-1	ASSLESQGRTEAF
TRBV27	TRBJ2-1	ASSSSGSSYNEQF
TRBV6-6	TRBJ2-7	ASSLDRGYEQY
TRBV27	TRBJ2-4	ASSSSNIQY
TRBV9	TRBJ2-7	ASRGRSSEPYEQY
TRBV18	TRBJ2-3	ASSPPSGGLTDTQY
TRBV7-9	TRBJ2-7	ASSLAGQRYEQY
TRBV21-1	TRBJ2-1	ASKKRDEEYYPSYNEQF